The 27 T cell receptor beta chains below come from one sample, sequenced in a study of human thymus T cells. The repertoire was sequenced with immunoSEQ multiplex PCR; TCRdb's copy has only in-frame clones and lacks some. The table includes around 120,000 clones, 90% to 95% detected once. Thymus was obtained from resections taken during corrective heart surgery. Sequencing used thymus tissue. The source is a boy under two years old with a congenital heart defect but otherwise immunologically healthy.

This clone was counted between two and nine times. The rearrangement joins TRBV30 to TRBJ1-5; D unresolved. The CDR3 totals 14 residues. Germline assignment: CDR1 GTSNPN and CDR2 SVGIG (reference sequence). V lost 1 base and J lost 3, with 10 bases in between. In nucleotides, the CDR3 is TGTGCCTGGAGTGCGGAGGAACCCAATCAGCCCCAGCATTTT. It encodes CAWSAEEPNQPQHF.

Only one count was recorded for this clone. The chain uses TRBV28 and TRBJ2-3; D may be TRBD1 (6 bases). The CDR3 has 12 residues. The germline V and J ends were trimmed by 10 bases and 1 base, with 9 bases remaining between them. Germline values: CDR1 MDHEN, CDR2 SYDVKM. CDR3 sequence: CATRQGTDTQYF. The CDR3 DNA reads TGTGCCACCAGACAGGGCACAGATACGCAGTATTTT.

This chain connects TRBV9 to TRBJ1-2, with TRBD1 matching over 7 bases. J lost 3 bases, V lost 2 bases, and 10 bases had no gene match. CDR3 length equals 16 residues. CDR1 SGDLS and CDR2 YYNGEE come from the germline V gene. The CDR3 DNA is TGTGCCAGCAGCGTGGGGGACAGCAATTTAGACTATGGCTACACCTTC. Its translation: CASSVGDSNLDYGYTF.

The chain carries TRBV19 and TRBJ1-1; D is ambiguous. Per the germline V gene, CDR1 is LNHDA and CDR2 is SQIVND (reference sequence). The ends were cut back, 5 bases at V and 1 base at J, with 11 bases in the middle. There are 14 residues in the CDR3. Here the CDR3 reads CASSPEVKNTEAFF. The CDR3 DNA reads as TGTGCCAGTAGTCCCGAGGTTAAGAACACTGAAGCTTTCTTT.

The rearrangement joins TRBV7-3 to TRBJ2-3; possibly TRBD2 for D (5 bases). The CDR3 length is 15 residues. Trimming stripped 6 bases from V and 3 bases from J, with 16 bases between. Germline V gene lookup returns CDR1 SGHTA and CDR2 FQGTGA. CDR3 region: CASSPRAGLTDTQYF. CDR3 DNA: TGTGCCAGCAGTCCCCGTGCGGGTCTTACAGATACGCAGTATTTT. Full variable domain (outside the CDR3, taken from reference TRBV7-3 and TRBJ2-3): GAGVSQTPSNKVTEKGKYVELRCDPISGHTALYWYRQSLGQGPEFLIYFQGTGAADDSGLPNDRFFAVRPEGSVSTLKIQRTERGDSAVYLCASSPRAGLTDTQYFGPGTRLTVL.

The chain couples TRBV4-2 to TRBJ1-5; the match to TRBD1 covers 8 bases. The CDR3 totals 18 residues. The germline V gene encodes CDR1 LGHNA and CDR2 YNFKEQ. V shed 0 bases, J shed 2 bases, and the junction held 9 bases outside the gene matches. The CDR3 sequence is CASSQETDRGRGNQPQHF. The CDR3 coding sequence is TGTGCCAGCAGCCAAGAAACCGACAGGGGTCGGGGCAATCAGCCCCAGCATTTT.

The chain has TRBV19 and TRBJ1-5, with D uncertain. With 9 bases removed from V and 4 bases from J, the gap between germline ends came to 28 bases. In germline, CDR1 is LNHDA, CDR2 SQIVND (reference sequence). The CDR3 runs to 18 residues. CDR3 loop: CASTKTRDVGSLNQPQHF. DNA for the CDR3: TGTGCCAGCACAAAAACCCGAGACGTGGGCAGCCTTAATCAGCCCCAGCATTTT.

The genes are TRBV5-1 and TRBJ2-4, with D uncertain. The germline V gene has CDR1 SGHRS and CDR2 YFSETQ. This CDR3 has 13 amino acids. The V gene lost 2 bases and the J gene lost 8 bases, with 11 bases spanning the gap. The CDR3 spells CASSLSQLDIQYF. As DNA, the CDR3 is TGCGCCAGCAGCTTATCACAGTTAGACATTCAGTACTTC.

The chain links TRBV6-6 to TRBJ2-2, with 9 bases matching TRBD1. The V gene's germline CDR1 is MNHNY and CDR2 SVGAGI (reference sequence). The CDR3 covers 16 residues. V was pared by 4 bases and J by 8 bases, with 11 bases of the junction left unmatched. In DNA form, the CDR3 reads TGTGCCAGCAGTTTGAAATCGGGACAGGGTAATGGGGAGCTGTTTTTT. This translates into CASSLKSGQGNGELFF.

The rearrangement joins TRBV10-3 to TRBJ2-5; 7 bases fit TRBD1. Trimming cost V 7 bases and J 4 bases; bases outside gene matches: 6. Germline values: CDR1 ENHRY, CDR2 SYGVKD. The CDR3 is 13 residues long. For the CDR3, the DNA is TGTGCCATCAATAGGGACAGCCGAGAGACCCAGTACTTC. It is translated as CAINRDSRETQYF.

The V call is TRBV7-8, the J call TRBJ2-5, with TRBD1 as a possible D gene (6 bases). CDR3 length: 20 residues. V was clipped by 3 bases and J by 2 bases, with 28 bases between them. Germline V gene lookup returns CDR1 SGHVS and CDR2 FQNEAQ. CDR3 in amino acids: CASSFRTTVAPRQVQETQYF. The DNA of the CDR3 is TGTGCCAGCAGCTTTAGAACAACAGTAGCCCCAAGACAGGTGCAAGAGACCCAGTACTTC.

The gene calls are TRBV6-1 and TRBJ1-1, with D possibly being TRBD1 (6 bases). The CDR3 consists of 14 residues. CDR1 MNHNS and CDR2 SASEGT come from the germline V gene. Trimming took 6 bases from V and 1 from J, leaving 12 bases between them. CDR3 loop: CASSQGPGNTEAFF. CDR3 DNA sequence: TGTGCCAGCAGCCAGGGGCCGGGGAACACTGAAGCTTTCTTT.

V gene TRBV27 combines with J gene TRBJ2-1; no clear D gene. CDR3 length: 12 amino acids. The ends were cut back, 7 bases at V and 6 bases at J, with 10 bases in the middle. Germline-derived CDR1 and CDR2 are MNHEY and SMNVEV (reference sequence). The CDR3 protein is CASISPVNEQFF. CDR3 coding DNA: TGTGCCAGCATCAGTCCGGTCAATGAGCAGTTCTTC.

The rearrangement links TRBV6-1 to TRBJ1-2, with D uncertain. V was trimmed by 4 bases and J by 4 bases, leaving 13 bases between them. The CDR3 spans 14 residues. CDR1 MNHNS and CDR2 SASEGT come from the germline V gene. Written as DNA, the CDR3 is TGTGCCAGCAGTGCGCCGCTTAGGGCCTATGGCTACACCTTC. Translating gives CASSAPLRAYGYTF.

CDR3 sequence: CASSLNSQGNEQFF. Written as DNA, the CDR3 is TGCGCCAGCAGCTTAAACTCACAGGGGAATGAGCAGTTCTTC. The chain couples TRBV5-1 to TRBJ2-1; 7 bases map to TRBD1. There are 14 residues in the CDR3. The junction had 6 bases not matched to a gene; V was cut back by 2 bases and J by 7 bases. Germline CDR1 and CDR2: SGHRS and YFSETQ. Supplemented by reference TRBV5-1 and TRBJ2-1, the full variable domain reads KAGVTQTPRYLIKTRGQQVTLSCSPISGHRSVSWYQQTPGQGLQFLFEYFSETQRNKGNFPGRFSGRQFSNSRSEMNVSTLELGDSALYLCASSLNSQGNEQFFGPGTRLTVL.

The V call is TRBV19, the J call TRBJ1-2; TRBD1 agrees at 7 bases. The CDR3 is made up of 13 amino acids. V shed 3 bases and J 8 bases; nucleotides not matched to a gene: 6. Germline assignment: CDR1 LNHDA and CDR2 SQIVND (reference sequence). CDR3 residues: CASSIYRGEGYTF. CDR3 coding DNA: TGTGCCAGTAGTATCTACAGGGGCGAAGGCTACACCTTC. Variable domain in full (rest from reference TRBV19 and TRBJ1-2): DGGITQSPKYLFRKEGQNVTLSCEQNLNHDAMYWYRQDPGQGLRLIYYSQIVNDFQKGDIAEGYSVSREKKESFPLTVTSAQKNPTAFYLCASSIYRGEGYTFGSGTRLTVV.

V is TRBV5-6 and J is TRBJ1-3, with D maybe TRBD1 (5 bases). Germline CDR1 and CDR2: SGHDT and YYEEEE. The CDR3 loop spans 14 amino acids. With 5 bases removed from V and 2 bases from J, the gap between germline ends came to 11 bases. CDR3 protein: CASRPQGTGNTIYF. The DNA for the CDR3 is TGTGCCAGCAGACCTCAGGGAACTGGAAACACCATATATTTT.

The genes are TRBV7-8 and TRBJ2-1; 7 bases fit TRBD2. Germline V gives CDR1 SGHVS, CDR2 FQNEAQ. V lost 5 bases to trimming and J lost 9 bases; unmatched junction nucleotides: 7. This CDR3 spans 13 amino acids. CDR3 sequence (DNA): TGTGCCAGCAGCCGCCGGACTAGTTTTGAGCAGTTCTTC. Protein product: CASSRRTSFEQFF.

This chain uses TRBV5-1 with TRBJ1-3, with 9 bases that match TRBD1. This CDR3 has 14 amino acids. The V segment lost 3 bases and the J segment 4 bases; nucleotides outside the gene matches: 2. Germline CDR1 and CDR2: SGHRS and YFSETQ. The CDR3 DNA sequence: TGCGCCAGCAGCTCGGACAGGGGAGGAAACACCATATATTTT. This encodes CASSSDRGGNTIYF.

The chain combines TRBV28 with TRBJ2-5; D is uncertain. V was pared by 4 bases and J by 5 bases, with 8 bases between. The V gene's germline CDR1 is MDHEN and CDR2 SYDVKM. The CDR3 length is 12 residues. The CDR3 is CASSSGRETQYF. The CDR3 nucleotides are TGTGCCAGCAGTTCCGGGCGGGAGACCCAGTACTTC.

CDR3: CASRQGGRVGEQYF. DNA for the CDR3: TGTGCCAGCAGGCAGGGAGGGAGGGTGGGCGAGCAGTACTTC. This chain uses TRBV5-6 with TRBJ2-7; TRBD2 aligns across 7 bases. The CDR3 totals 14 residues. Trimming took 5 bases from V and 6 from J; bases not matched to a gene: 11. Germline-derived CDR1 and CDR2 are SGHDT and YYEEEE.

CDR3 DNA sequence: TGTGCCAGCAACGAAGCGGGTGCCACCGATACGCAGTATTTT. The encoded protein is CASNEAGATDTQYF. V is TRBV5-8 and J is TRBJ2-3, with a weak D call TRBD2 (6 bases). The V end lost 6 bases, the J end lost 6 bases, and 17 bases lay between the germline ends. Germline V lookup: CDR1 SGHTS, CDR2 YDEGEE. This CDR3 contains 14 residues.

The chain links TRBV6-9 to TRBJ1-2, with D tentatively TRBD1 (6 bases). This CDR3 spans 14 amino acids. Trimming stripped 3 bases from V and 3 bases from J, with 11 bases between. Germline loops: CDR1 MNHGY, CDR2 SVAAGI. Here the CDR3 reads CASSYGGPYYGYTF. The DNA for the CDR3 is TGTGCCAGCAGTTACGGGGGCCCATACTATGGCTACACCTTC.

CDR3 amino acids: CASSSGRGEGYTF. CDR3 DNA: TGTGCCAGCAGTTCGGGCAGGGGTGAAGGCTACACCTTC. This chain links TRBV6-5 with TRBJ1-2; tentative D call: TRBD1 (6 bases). V was trimmed by 4 bases and J by 8 bases, leaving 14 bases between them. Germline CDR1 reads MNHEY; CDR2 reads SVGAGI. CDR3 length: 13 residues.

This chain connects TRBV2 to TRBJ2-1, with 9 nucleotides matching TRBD2. CDR3 size: 16 residues. Trimming cost V 6 bases and J 6 bases; bases outside gene matches: 12. Germline V CDR1 and CDR2: SNHLY, FYNNEI. This CDR3 reads CASRGSGGRPINEQFF. For the CDR3, the DNA is TGTGCCAGCAGGGGAAGCGGGGGGCGGCCCATCAATGAGCAGTTCTTC.

In its sample, this clone was seen once. The J gene is TRBJ2-3, the V gene TRBV14; tentative D call: TRBD2 (5 bases). This CDR3 contains 12 residues. Trimming shortened V by 4 bases and J by 9 bases, and 11 bases separated the two germline ends. Per germline, CDR1 SGHDN and CDR2 FVKESK. CDR3 coding DNA: TGTGCCAGCAGCCCTCAGAGAGGGACGCAGTATTTT. Amino acid sequence: CASSPQRGTQYF.

V usage is TRBV25-1 and J usage is TRBJ1-1; D not certain. Trimming took off 1 base at V and 3 bases at J, with 6 bases between the two ends. Looked up from germline, CDR1 is MGHDK and CDR2 is SYGVNS. The CDR3 is 13 residues long. In DNA form, the CDR3 reads TGTGCCAGCAGTGAATCGGAGCACACTGAAGCTTTCTTT. It yields the protein CASSESEHTEAFF.